This T cell receptor (beta chain) appears in the sequencing data of a study of cytomegalovirus exposure and HLA in healthy donors. The study ran its PCR with 60 Vbeta and 13 Jbeta primers. Repertoires were generated with immunoSEQ multiplex PCR, while TCRdb's copy carries only in-frame clones and drops some. Of about 120,000 clones in the sample, approximately 80% are singletons; the top ten hold 3.9%. Germline CDR1 reads SEHNR; CDR2 reads FQNEAQ (reference sequence). The CDR3 spans 17 residues. The J segment lost 1 base and the V segment lost 2 bases, leaving 10 bases of the junction unmatched. The clonotype originates from a woman aged 30 to 39 in good health and CMV-seronegative. The sequenced sample consisted of PBMCs. The chain links TRBV7-9 to TRBJ2-5, with 7 nucleotides matching TRBD2. The CDR3 sequence: CASSLKWRLAGQETQYF. CDR3 DNA: TGTGCCAGCAGCTTAAAATGGCGTTTAGCGGGCCAAGAGACCCAGTACTTC.